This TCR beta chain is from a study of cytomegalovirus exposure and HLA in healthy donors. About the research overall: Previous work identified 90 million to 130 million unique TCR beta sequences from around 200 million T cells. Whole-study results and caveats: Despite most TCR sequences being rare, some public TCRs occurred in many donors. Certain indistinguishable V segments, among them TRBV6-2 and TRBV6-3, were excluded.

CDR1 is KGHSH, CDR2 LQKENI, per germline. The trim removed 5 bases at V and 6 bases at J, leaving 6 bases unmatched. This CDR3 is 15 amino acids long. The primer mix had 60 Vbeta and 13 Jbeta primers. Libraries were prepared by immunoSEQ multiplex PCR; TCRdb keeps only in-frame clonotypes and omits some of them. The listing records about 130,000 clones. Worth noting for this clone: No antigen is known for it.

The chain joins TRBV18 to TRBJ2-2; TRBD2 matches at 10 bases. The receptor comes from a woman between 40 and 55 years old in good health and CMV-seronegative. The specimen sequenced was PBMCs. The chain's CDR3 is CASSSSGGAAGELFF. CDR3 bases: TGTGCCAGCTCATCAAGCGGGGGGGCCGCCGGGGAGCTGTTTTTT.